Following are 20 T cell receptor beta chains from one sample sequenced in a study of cytomegalovirus exposure and HLA in healthy donors. PCR involved 60 Vbeta and 13 Jbeta primers. Sequenced by immunoSEQ multiplex PCR; TCRdb stores in-frame clones only, minus some. The repertoire holds around 130,000 clones, with 80% as singletons. Sequencing used PBMCs. The receptors were sampled from a woman in her forties in good health and CMV-seronegative.

The J gene is TRBJ1-1, the V gene TRBV29-1; D gene ambiguous. Trimming stripped 4 bases from V and 1 base from J, with 7 bases between. Germline CDR1 and CDR2: SQVTM and ANQGSEA. The CDR3 runs to 12 residues. CDR3 sequence: CSVAPGNTEAFF. Written as DNA, the CDR3 is TGCAGCGTTGCCCCGGGGAACACTGAAGCTTTCTTT.

The chain combines TRBV4-1 with TRBJ1-2; TRBD1 might be the D (5 bases). The CDR3 is 17 amino acids. Trimming left V 0 bases short and J 5 bases short, with 19 bases between. CDR1 MGHRA and CDR2 YSYEKL come from the germline V gene. The CDR3 reads CASSQDLVGGKGYGYTF. In DNA form, the CDR3 reads TGCGCCAGCAGCCAAGATCTTGTCGGGGGGAAAGGGTATGGCTACACCTTC.

This clone was picked up one time. This chain joins TRBV6-5 and TRBJ2-5; D possibly corresponds to TRBD2 (6 bases). Trimming removed 6 bases from V and 5 bases from J, with 13 bases in between. The CDR3 is made up of 13 amino acids. CDR1 and CDR2 from the germline V gene are MNHEY and SVGAGI. Written as DNA, the CDR3 is TGTGCCAGCAGGTCCGCGGGGCTGGAGACCCAGTACTTC. It encodes CASRSAGLETQYF.

This clone rates as large. One end of the junction fails to match germline, which may point to a read error. The rearrangement joins TRBV19 to TRBJ1-2; no clear D gene. The CDR3 runs to 13 residues. Germline CDR1 and CDR2: LNHDA and SQIVND (reference sequence). DNA of the CDR3: TGTGCCAGTAGCATAGATTTGGGAGATGGCTACACCTTC. Residues: CASSIDLGDGYTF.

This chain connects TRBV7-3 to TRBJ2-3; 7 positions match TRBD2. The CDR3 runs 14 residues. Germline V gene lookup returns CDR1 SGHTA and CDR2 FQGTGA. Losses at the gene ends were 4 bases for V and 5 bases for J; bases not matched to a gene: 6. The CDR3 spells CASSSVAGVDTQYF. For the CDR3, the DNA is TGTGCCAGCAGCTCCGTAGCGGGCGTAGATACGCAGTATTTT.

The table lists this clone with many counts. J is TRBJ1-4 and V is TRBV6-5; 11 bases are shared with TRBD1. This CDR3 region has 14 residues. Trimming at V came to 7 bases and at J to 7 bases, leaving 5 bases not matched to a gene. In germline, CDR1 is MNHEY, CDR2 SVGAGI. The DNA of the CDR3 is TGTGCCAGCACCCGGACAGGGGGCAGTGAAAAACTGTTTTTT. The encoded protein is CASTRTGGSEKLFF.

This clone has just a few counts. The chain combines TRBV5-6 with TRBJ2-1; 9 bases fit TRBD2. The V and J ends lost 2 bases and 9 bases, in that order; junction bases with no gene match: 9. CDR1 and CDR2 (germline): SGHDT, YYEEEE. CDR3 length equals 15 residues. CDR3 in DNA: TGTGCCAGCAGCTTCCTAGCGGGGCCCCCGGGTGAGCAGTTCTTC. Encoded protein: CASSFLAGPPGEQFF. The entire variable domain, with the rest obtained from reference TRBV5-6 and TRBJ2-1, is as follows: DAGVTQSPTHLIKTRGQQVTLRCSPKSGHDTVSWYQQALGQGPQFIFQYYEEEERQRGNFPDRFSGHQFPNYSSELNVNALLLGDSALYLCASSFLAGPPGEQFFGPGTRLTVL.

The chain joins TRBV9 to TRBJ2-7; 7 positions agree with TRBD1. The CDR3 consists of 15 residues. V gave up 0 bases and J gave up 3 bases; unmatched junction bases: 6. Germline CDR1 and CDR2: SGDLS and YYNGEE. CDR3 in DNA: TGTGCCAGCAGCGTAGCAGGGACAGACTTCTACGAGCAGTACTTC. This encodes CASSVAGTDFYEQYF.

The chain links TRBV6-1 to TRBJ1-6, with 8 bases lining up with TRBD1. Germline CDR1 MNHNS, CDR2 SASEGT. Losses at the gene ends were 3 bases for V and 0 bases for J; bases not matched to a gene: 1. This CDR3 is 16 amino acids long. The CDR3 coding sequence is TGTGCCAGCAGTGATACAGGGGGCTCCTATAATTCACCCCTCCACTTT. It translates to CASSDTGGSYNSPLHF.

This rearrangement joins TRBV5-1 to TRBJ2-4; D is possibly TRBD1 (6 bases). CDR1 is SGHRS, CDR2 YFSETQ, per germline. V was cut by 2 bases and J by 8 bases, with 17 bases left in between. The CDR3 loop spans 15 amino acids. CDR3: CASSFGQRLGDIQYF. The CDR3 DNA reads as TGCGCCAGCAGCTTTGGACAGCGGCTAGGGGACATTCAGTACTTC.

The V and J genes are TRBV9 and TRBJ2-3; 9 nucleotides agree with TRBD1. The junction had 5 bases not matched to a gene; V was cut back by 3 bases and J by 9 bases. Per germline, CDR1 SGDLS and CDR2 YYNGEE. This CDR3 comprises 13 residues. CDR3 residues: CASSGLTGGTQYF. CDR3 bases: TGTGCCAGCAGCGGACTAACAGGGGGCACGCAGTATTTT.

J is TRBJ2-3 and V is TRBV14, with 7 bases lining up with TRBD1. V was clipped by 4 bases and J by 9 bases; unmatched bases: 7. Germline V gene data show CDR1 as SGHDN and CDR2 as FVKESK. This CDR3 region has 13 residues. The CDR3 nucleotides read TGTGCCAGCAGCCGATCGGACAGGCAAACGCAGTATTTT. Translated, it gives CASSRSDRQTQYF.

This clone came up once. The V call is TRBV4-1, the J call TRBJ2-7; TRBD2 matches at 8 bases. J lost 3 bases, V lost 2 bases, and 6 bases had no gene match. The CDR3 has 15 amino acids. Per the germline V gene, CDR1 is MGHRA and CDR2 is YSYEKL. This CDR3 is CASSQSGTRGYEQYF. The CDR3 coding sequence is TGCGCCAGCAGCCAATCCGGGACTAGAGGCTACGAGCAGTACTTC.

The chain combines TRBV5-4 with TRBJ2-2; TRBD2 might be the D (8 bases). V lost 4 bases and J lost 7, with 20 bases in between. The CDR3 loop spans 16 amino acids. The V gene's germline CDR1 is SGHNT and CDR2 YYREEE (reference sequence). Here the CDR3 DNA reads TGTGCCAGCAGCCCGCCCGGGAGGGGGCAAGGCGGGGAGCTGTTTTTT. It translates to CASSPPGRGQGGELFF.

The chain is built from TRBV7-9 and TRBJ2-1; D uncertain. This CDR3 region has 13 residues. Trimming removed 4 bases at V and 10 bases at J, with 14 bases between. CDR1 is SEHNR and CDR2 is FQNEAQ in the germline V gene (reference sequence). The CDR3 here is CASSSGSSSEQFF. CDR3 DNA sequence: TGTGCCAGCAGCTCAGGATCCTCAAGCGAGCAGTTCTTC.

The V and J genes are TRBV5-1 and TRBJ2-1, with D possibly being TRBD2 (7 bases). CDR3 size: 14 residues. Trimming cost V 5 bases and J 8 bases, with 17 bases left between them. Per the germline V gene, CDR1 is SGHRS and CDR2 is YFSETQ. The CDR3 loop reads CASRQGIAGDEQFF. In nucleotides, the CDR3 is TGCGCCAGCAGACAGGGTATCGCGGGAGATGAGCAGTTCTTC.

J is TRBJ1-6 and V is TRBV5-6, with D perhaps TRBD1 (5 bases). Germline-derived CDR1 and CDR2 are SGHDT and YYEEEE. V was pared by 4 bases and J by 7 bases, with 9 bases between. This CDR3 is built from 13 residues. CDR3 nucleotide sequence: TGTGCCAGCAGCAGGGGTGGGAATTCACCCCTCCACTTT. It translates to CASSRGGNSPLHF.

The genes are TRBV7-9 and TRBJ2-1, with TRBD2 matching over 8 bases. The V and J ends lost 5 bases and 0 bases, in that order; junction bases with no gene match: 6. The CDR3 runs to 16 residues. Germline-derived CDR1 and CDR2 are SEHNR and FQNEAQ (reference sequence). CDR3 sequence: CASSIAGGRSYNEQFF. DNA for the CDR3: TGTGCCAGCAGCATCGCGGGAGGTCGCTCCTACAATGAGCAGTTCTTC.

V and J are TRBV6-6 and TRBJ1-1; 7 bases agree with TRBD1. Trimming removed 5 bases from V and 4 bases from J; junction bases left unmatched: 10. The CDR3 runs to 15 residues. CDR1 is MNHNY, CDR2 SVGAGI, per germline (reference sequence). CDR3 bases: TGTGCCAGCAGTAATGCAGGGGGGCAAGGCACTGAAGCTTTCTTT. Its protein is CASSNAGGQGTEAFF.

Comment on this clone: Other DNA sequences within the sample encode an identical CDR3. The V gene is TRBV6-1, the J gene TRBJ2-1; the D gene is possibly TRBD2 (6 bases). The length of the CDR3 is 14 residues. The V end was cut by 3 bases, the J end by 4 bases, with 10 bases between. Germline values: CDR1 MNHNS, CDR2 SASEGT. The CDR3: CASSDSGLYNEQFF. CDR3 DNA sequence: TGTGCCAGCAGTGATAGCGGACTTTACAATGAGCAGTTCTTC.